The rows below give T cell receptor beta chains drawn from one sample of a study of graft-versus-host responses after intestinal transplantation. Assay used: immunoSEQ multiplex PCR; TCRdb lists only in-frame clones, some missing. Found here are 20,000 to 30,000 clones, 90% of them singletons; the top ten hold 2%. The source material was PBMCs, sampled roughly 41 days after intestinal transplant. The receptors derive from a human patient who received an intestinal transplant, so some T cells may come from the graft donor. Each CDR3 is given with its conserved first and last residue. D genes are given only for firm matches. Only some rows state a clone size, as once, few, many or a class for expanded clones.

clone size | CDR3 length | J gene | V gene | D gene | CDR3 protein | CDR3 DNA
NA | 15 | TRBJ2-7 | TRBV18 | TRBD2 | CASSPAASGSREQYF | TGTGCCAGCTCACCAGCGGCTAGCGGGAGTAGGGAGCAGTACTTC
NA | 12 | TRBJ2-1 | TRBV9 | NA | CASSGGSNEQFF | TGTGCCAGCAGTGGGGGGAGCAATGAGCAGTTCTTC
NA | 16 | TRBJ1-5 | TRBV27 | NA | CASSLSGRLRGEPQHF | TGTGCCAGCAGTTTATCGGGTCGGCTCAGGGGTGAGCCCCAGCATTTT
once | 16 | TRBJ2-7 | TRBV7-2 | NA | CASSHSGGTSSYEQYF | TGTGCCAGCAGCCACTCGGGGGGCACAAGCTCCTACGAGCAGTACTTC
NA | 12 | TRBJ2-2 | TRBV4-2 | NA | CASSHTTGELFF | TGTGCCAGCAGCCATACCACCGGGGAGCTGTTTTTT
NA | 11 | TRBJ1-1 | TRBV19 | NA | CASSGGAEAFF | TGTGCCAGTAGTGGGGGGGCTGAAGCTTTCTTT
NA | 15 | TRBJ2-6 | TRBV7-6 | NA | CASSLGISGANVLTF | TGTGCCAGCAGCTTAGGGATCTCTGGGGCCAACGTCCTGACTTTC
NA | 11 | TRBJ2-3 | TRBV5-5 | NA | CASSLGDTQYF | TGTGCCAGCAGCTTGGGGGATACGCAGTATTTT
NA | 15 | TRBJ2-7 | TRBV19 | TRBD2 | CASSITAGGLNEQYF | TGTGCCAGTAGTATAACGGCGGGAGGGCTCAACGAGCAGTACTTC
NA | 13 | TRBJ2-5 | TRBV29-1 | NA | CSVEARRQETQYF | TGCAGCGTTGAAGCCCGACGGCAAGAGACCCAGTACTTC
NA | 13 | TRBJ2-7 | TRBV11-2 | TRBD2 | CASSLLAAYEQYF | TGTGCCAGCAGCTTACTAGCGGCCTACGAGCAGTACTTC
NA | 14 | TRBJ2-2 | TRBV4-2 | NA | CASSQVRRAGELFF | TGTGCCAGCAGCCAAGTGCGCCGGGCCGGGGAGCTGTTTTTT
NA | 16 | TRBJ2-7 | TRBV11-3 | TRBD2 | CASSQGRGSGSYEQYF | TGTGCCAGCAGCCAGGGACGCGGGAGTGGGTCCTACGAGCAGTACTTC
once | 15 | TRBJ2-7 | TRBV30 | NA | CAWRGTAGVAYEQYF | TGTGCCTGGAGAGGGACAGCGGGAGTGGCCTACGAGCAGTACTTC
NA | 21 | TRBJ1-4 | TRBV6-4 | TRBD1 | CASSDYGTPGTGRLTNEKLFF | TGTGCCAGCAGTGACTACGGGACTCCGGGGACAGGGAGGTTGACTAATGAAAAACTGTTTTTT
NA | 13 | TRBJ1-6 | TRBV7-3 | TRBD1 | CASSLTGVSPLHF | TGTGCCAGCAGCTTGACAGGGGTCTCACCCCTCCACTTT
NA | 15 | TRBJ1-1 | TRBV5-5 | NA | CASSSWSSLNTEAFF | TGTGCCAGCAGCTCGTGGAGTTCCCTGAACACTGAAGCTTTCTTT
NA | 18 | TRBJ2-3 | TRBV18 | TRBD2 | CASSPPGLAGPHTDTQYF | TGTGCCAGCTCACCACCGGGACTAGCGGGGCCCCACACAGATACGCAGTATTTT
NA | 18 | TRBJ1-3 | TRBV28 | TRBD1 | CASSLLSTGGQSGNTIYF | TGTGCCAGCAGTTTACTCTCCACAGGGGGCCAGTCTGGAAACACCATATATTTT
NA | 15 | TRBJ1-4 | TRBV7-6 | NA | CASSLSREYNEKLFF | TGTGCCAGCAGCTTATCACGGGAGTACAATGAAAAACTGTTTTTT
NA | 15 | TRBJ2-7 | TRBV9 | TRBD2 | CASSVGSGSKNEQYF | TGTGCCAGCAGCGTAGGTAGCGGGAGTAAGAACGAGCAGTACTTC
NA | 15 | TRBJ2-5 | TRBV7-6 | TRBD2 | CASSFPREGRETQYF | TGTGCCAGCAGCTTTCCACGGGAGGGCCGAGAGACCCAGTACTTC
NA | 14 | TRBJ1-2 | TRBV4-1 | NA | CASSHPGTGYGYTF | TGCGCCAGCAGCCATCCCGGCACAGGATATGGCTACACCTTC
NA | 17 | TRBJ2-3 | TRBV7-2 | TRBD2 | CASSDGLAGSLGDTQYF | TGTGCCAGCAGCGACGGACTAGCGGGATCCCTAGGGGATACGCAGTATTTT
NA | 15 | TRBJ2-3 | TRBV27 | TRBD2 | CASLKSGTSTDTQYF | TGTGCCAGCCTTAAAAGCGGGACCAGCACAGATACGCAGTATTTT
NA | 14 | TRBJ1-5 | TRBV6-6 | TRBD1 | CASKQTGVNQPQHF | TGTGCCAGCAAACAGACAGGGGTCAATCAGCCCCAGCATTTT
once | 17 | TRBJ2-5 | TRBV19 | NA | CASSIDLFGPVGVAQYF | TGTGCCAGTAGTATAGATCTATTTGGGCCCGTCGGGGTGGCCCAGTACTTC
few | 14 | TRBJ1-5 | TRBV4-1 | NA | CASSQVGGRRPQHF | TGCGCCAGCAGCCAAGTTGGGGGGCGCAGGCCCCAGCATTTT
NA | 11 | TRBJ2-5 | TRBV30 | NA | CAWSTWGAQYF | TGTGCCTGGAGTACCTGGGGGGCCCAGTACTTC
NA | 14 | TRBJ2-3 | TRBV28 | NA | CASSLVNRADTQYF | TGTGCCAGCAGTTTAGTAAACAGGGCAGATACGCAGTATTTT
NA | 14 | TRBJ2-5 | TRBV6-5 | NA | CASSYGGYQETQYF | TGTGCCAGCAGTTACGGCGGGTACCAAGAGACCCAGTACTTC
once | 14 | TRBJ2-3 | TRBV6-5 | NA | CATRIGRNTDTQYF | TGTGCCACCAGGATAGGACGGAATACAGATACGCAGTATTTT
NA | 15 | TRBJ1-1 | TRBV9 | TRBD1 | CASSVSGTGDRGAFF | TGTGCCAGCAGCGTGTCCGGGACAGGGGACCGCGGTGCTTTCTTT
once | 15 | TRBJ1-1 | TRBV5-6 | NA | CASTRGIVLDTEAFF | TGTGCCAGCACCAGGGGCATTGTGTTGGACACTGAAGCTTTCTTT
NA | 14 | TRBJ1-1 | TRBV7-8 | NA | CASSLGRGNTEAFF | TGTGCCAGCAGCTTAGGCAGGGGAAACACTGAAGCTTTCTTT
NA | 14 | TRBJ1-1 | TRBV19 | NA | CASGEDSLGAEAFF | TGTGCCAGTGGGGAGGACAGCCTAGGGGCTGAAGCTTTCTTT
once | 16 | TRBJ2-5 | TRBV27 | TRBD2 | CASSSRLARQQETQYF | TGTGCCAGCAGTTCCAGACTAGCCAGACAGCAAGAGACCCAGTACTTC
NA | 13 | TRBJ1-1 | TRBV28 | NA | CASSVGTNTEAFF | TGTGCCAGCAGCGTTGGGACAAACACTGAAGCTTTCTTT
NA | 16 | TRBJ2-1 | TRBV4-3 | TRBD2 | CASSQLRLAGDSEQFF | TGCGCCAGCAGCCAACTTCGACTAGCGGGAGACAGTGAGCAGTTCTTC
few | 13 | TRBJ1-1 | TRBV5-6 | NA | CASSRGQNTEAFF | TGTGCCAGCAGCCGGGGACAAAACACTGAAGCTTTCTTT
NA | 15 | TRBJ2-6 | TRBV19 | NA | CASIWGCSGANVLTF | TGTGCCAGTATATGGGGGTGCTCTGGGGCCAACGTCCTGACTTTC
NA | 12 | TRBJ1-5 | TRBV10-3 | NA | CAIRDRNQPQHF | TGTGCCATCAGAGACCGCAATCAGCCCCAGCATTTT
NA | 12 | TRBJ1-1 | TRBV28 | NA | CASAPHRVEAFF | TGTGCCAGCGCCCCCCATAGAGTGGAAGCTTTCTTT
NA | 15 | TRBJ1-6 | TRBV30 | NA | CAWSVVATYNSPLHF | TGTGCCTGGAGTGTAGTCGCGACCTATAATTCACCCCTCCACTTT
once | 15 | TRBJ1-5 | TRBV5-1 | NA | CASSDSKNSNQPQHF | TGCGCCAGCAGTGACAGTAAGAATAGCAATCAGCCCCAGCATTTT
NA | 17 | TRBJ2-7 | TRBV5-6 | TRBD2 | CASSLGVPWTSGREQYF | TGTGCCAGCAGCTTGGGGGTTCCATGGACTAGCGGGAGGGAGCAGTACTTC
NA | 13 | TRBJ2-3 | TRBV28 | NA | CASSPPSTDTQYF | TGTGCCAGCAGCCCGCCTAGCACAGATACGCAGTATTTT